This T cell receptor (beta chain) was sequenced for a study of blood T cell repertoires in COVID-19. Study information: Samples of COVID-19 (acute and convalescent) were obtained from the United States, Italy and Spain.

As handled by the study authors: Nucleated cell number was recorded as an estimate derived from reference gene primer amplification. Using immunoSEQ multiplex PCR, the repertoire was profiled, and TCRdb retains in-frame clones only, with some absent. That table gives V, J and clone size, and the DNA gave D and trimming. Here the sample spans nearly 110,000 clones, approximately 90% being singletons. The CDR3 runs to 12 residues. Germline V lookup: CDR1 SGHRS, CDR2 YFSETQ. V was cut by 5 bases and J by 8 bases, with 8 bases left in between. This TCR was sampled from a man in his fifties or sixties with active or convalescent COVID-19. This rearrangement joins TRBV5-1 to TRBJ1-6; D perhaps matches TRBD1 (5 bases). Sequenced sample: peripheral blood. CDR3 amino acids: CASRQGDSPLHF. In nucleotides, the CDR3 is TGCGCCAGCAGGCAAGGGGATTCACCCCTCCACTTT.